This T cell receptor (beta chain) was sequenced in a study of blood T cell repertoires in COVID-19 (TCRdb year 2020). For the wider study: Samples from collaborators originated in the United States, Italy and Spain and spanned both the acute and convalescent phases of COVID-19. The material from the prospective study consisted of cDNA or gDNA derived from T cells, B-cell-depleted T cells, or PBMCs. The dataset comprised deeply sampled blood TCRbeta repertoires from subjects exposed to, actively infected with, or recovered from COVID-19. A freely available public database, intended as a resource for researchers studying the immune response to SARS-CoV-2, is where the repertoires were released. Samples came from the ongoing ImmuneRACE study (first 160 participants) plus 1,254 subjects from 6 global collaborators. Sample metadata almost always included a de-identified subject ID, COVID-19 status, age in years and sex. Where HLA class I and class II types were available, the types were taken from metadata supplied by the sample provider, not from assay-based typing.

At one collaborating source in Seattle, patients were enrolled during active infection and were followed longitudinally through the course of disease. Whole blood was collected in K2EDTA tubes by collaborating institutions according to the institutions' own protocols. Collaborator samples were shipped for TCRbeta analysis as frozen whole blood, isolated PBMCs, or DNA extracted from either sample type. As concerns this clone: Its antigen specificity is not known. Per-base qualities were not stored, and no clone one base away is much larger.

The immunoSEQ Assay, a bias-controlled multiplex PCR, was used to amplify TCRbeta CDR3 regions from genomic DNA. From the authors' description of their analysis: The number of nucleated cells in each sample was estimated by amplification of reference gene primers within the assay. To quantify the absolute abundance of each unique TCRbeta CDR3 rearrangement, sequence reads were collapsed and filtered. Productive Simpson clonality was computed per sample as the square root of Simpson's diversity index over productive rearrangements. TCRdb mirrors the immuneACCESS table, restricted to in-frame sequences. Some clones are absent from its copies; in checked studies, under half trace to an unresolved V gene, and the reason for the others is unknown. V and J calls and clone size are copied from that table; D and trimming were computed from the DNA. Within this sample are a few hundred thousand clones, with approximately 78% of them counted one time only. The top ten constitute 5.2% of the sample.

General study outcomes and caveats: How much clinical and demographic metadata was included differed by source and by participant, and the metadata was provided uncurated.

The V end gives up 0 bases and the J end 4 bases, leaving 6 bases in the junction not matched to a gene. CDR1 and CDR2 were assigned from the germline V gene as SGHRS and YFSETQ. From the cysteine through the phenylalanine, the CDR3 covers 17 amino acids. Just CDR3 DNA is preserved here, 51 bases in frame from base 1. The sequencing sample was made of peripheral blood. This sequence was found in a woman in her 70s with COVID-19, enrolled during active disease. The V gene is TRBV5-1 and the J gene is TRBJ2-3, and 12 junction bases match TRBD2. CDR3 loop: CASSLVSSGRGADTQYF. DNA sequence: TGCGCCAGCAGCTTGGTTTCTAGCGGGAGGGGCGCAGATACGCAGTATTTT.